Below are 31 T cell receptor beta chains sequenced from a single sample in a study of shared clonotypes between healthy human individuals (dated by TCRdb to 2020 to 2021). CD8 naive samples were obtained by positive selection for CCR7 among CD45RO-negative cells, yielding a CD45RA+CCR7+ population from which TemRA cells were excluded. Library construction relied on the immunoSEQ multiplex PCR assay. TCRdb obtained this table from immuneACCESS and retained in-frame rearrangements with V and J assigned. These tables miss some clones; where compared with another copy, unresolved V genes account for less than half of the shortfall, and the remainder is unexplained. Here the sample has over 2 million clones; just under 95% occur a single time. The leading ten clones occupy 0.85% to 1.2% of the sample. Source material: naive CD8+ T cells sorted from blood. Explained via the paper, the cell subset or site label denotes: CD45RA+CCR7+. These receptors all stem from a man aged 18 to 35 in good health.

The rearrangement joins TRBV4-3 to TRBJ2-7; 8 bases match TRBD2. CDR1 LGHNA and CDR2 YSLEER come from the germline V gene. This CDR3 is built from 15 residues. Trimming took 6 bases from V and 0 from J; bases not matched to a gene: 7. The CDR3 region has the DNA TGCGCCAGCAGTCTAGAGCGGGAGTCCTCCTACGAGCAGTACTTC. Protein: CASSLERESSYEQYF.

The V call is TRBV6-5, the J call TRBJ1-2; possible D gene TRBD1, 5 bases. From germline, CDR1 is MNHEY and CDR2 SVGAGI. This CDR3 region has 13 residues. Trimming removed 8 bases at V and 6 bases at J, with 16 bases between. The CDR3, as DNA: TGTGCCAGCGGTCCCATCCCAGGGAATGGCTACACCTTC. It yields the protein CASGPIPGNGYTF.

The chain has TRBV4-1 and TRBJ2-2, with D maybe TRBD1 (6 bases). Between the trimmed V and J ends, which lost 0 bases and 3 bases, there was a span of 11 bases. This CDR3 spans 16 amino acids. Germline V gene sequence: CDR1 MGHRA, CDR2 YSYEKL. The CDR3 nucleotides read TGCGCCAGCAGCCAAGAAACAGGGCTCGACACCGGGGAGCTGTTTTTT. It yields the protein CASSQETGLDTGELFF.

About this clone: Other nucleotide sequences from this sample produce the same CDR3. The genes are TRBV4-1 and TRBJ2-7, with D perhaps TRBD1 (5 bases). The V end was cut by 3 bases, the J end by 2 bases, with 11 bases between. This CDR3 is built from 14 residues. CDR1 and CDR2 (germline): MGHRA, YSYEKL. The CDR3 DNA sequence: TGCGCCAGCAGCCAGAGGTCAGGGACCTACGAGCAGTACTTC. Amino acid sequence: CASSQRSGTYEQYF.

The rearrangement links TRBV7-9 to TRBJ2-7, with D uncertain. The CDR3 length is 13 residues. Per germline, CDR1 SEHNR and CDR2 FQNEAQ (reference sequence). V dropped 3 bases and J dropped 0 bases, with 6 bases sitting between them. This chain's CDR3 is CASSFVDSYEQYF. The CDR3 DNA reads as TGTGCCAGCAGCTTCGTGGACTCCTACGAGCAGTACTTC.

V usage is TRBV5-1 and J usage is TRBJ2-2; weak D call: TRBD1 (5 bases). The CDR3 sequence is 16 residues long. From germline, CDR1 is SGHRS and CDR2 YFSETQ. Trimming pared 0 bases from V and 4 bases from J, leaving 13 bases between. CDR3 DNA sequence: TGCGCCAGCAGCTTGGTGGTGGGGCGCGGCACCGGGGAGCTGTTTTTT. It yields the protein CASSLVVGRGTGELFF.

This chain joins TRBV18 and TRBJ2-3, with a weak D call TRBD1 (5 bases). Germline V CDR1 and CDR2: KGHSH, LQKENI. The CDR3 sequence is 15 residues long. V was cut by 4 bases and J by 1 base, with 12 bases left in between. The DNA for the CDR3 is TGTGCCAGCTCACAGTCGACAGACCGCACAGATACGCAGTATTTT. Translating gives CASSQSTDRTDTQYF.

A note on this clone: Additional DNA sequences in this sample encode the identical CDR3. The chain recombines TRBV7-9 with TRBJ2-7, with 7 bases identical to TRBD2. The CDR3 runs 12 residues. Germline lookup yields CDR1 SEHNR and CDR2 FQNEAQ (reference sequence). Trimming at V came to 5 bases and at J to 2 bases, leaving 0 bases not matched to a gene. For the CDR3, the DNA is TGTGCCAGCAGCCGGGGGGCCTACGAGCAGTACTTC. Translated, it gives CASSRGAYEQYF. The full variable domain, in which reference TRBV7-9 and TRBJ2-7 provide the parts outside the CDR3, is DTGVSQNPRHKITKRGQNVTFRCDPISEHNRLYWYRQTLGQGPEFLTYFQNEAQLEKSRLLSDRFSAERPKGSFSTLEIQRTEQGDSAMYLCASSRGAYEQYFGPGTRLTVT.

The chain employs TRBV5-1 and TRBJ2-5, with D tentatively TRBD1 (6 bases). The V gene lost 0 bases and the J gene lost 3 bases, with 15 bases spanning the gap. This CDR3 region has 16 residues. The germline V gene has CDR1 SGHRS and CDR2 YFSETQ. In DNA, the CDR3 is TGCGCCAGCAGCTTGGCCCAGGGGATGACCGAAGAGACCCAGTACTTC. It is translated as CASSLAQGMTEETQYF.

V gene TRBV5-1 combines with J gene TRBJ1-4; the D is unclear. Germline values: CDR1 SGHRS, CDR2 YFSETQ. The CDR3 is 15 residues long. V was shortened by 0 bases and J by 8 bases, with 14 bases between the two germline ends. In DNA form, the CDR3 reads TGCGCCAGCAGCTTGGAGGGTTCCGTGGGGGAAAAACTGTTTTTT. It codes for CASSLEGSVGEKLFF.

V and J are TRBV6-5 and TRBJ1-5, with D possibly TRBD1 on 6 matching bases. This CDR3 spans 15 amino acids. Per the germline V gene, CDR1 is MNHEY and CDR2 is SVGAGI. With 5 bases removed from V and 2 bases from J, the gap between germline ends came to 13 bases. The CDR3 DNA is TGTGCCAGCAGTCCACAGGGTTGGGGCAATCAGCCCCAGCATTTT. This encodes CASSPQGWGNQPQHF.

This clone was detected only a few times. This rearrangement joins TRBV9 to TRBJ1-6; 7 bases match TRBD1. Trimming removed 4 bases from V and 5 bases from J; junction bases left unmatched: 3. The germline CDR1 and CDR2 sequences are SGDLS and YYNGEE. CDR3 length equals 14 residues. CDR3 sequence: CASSRDRDNSPLHF. CDR3 coding DNA: TGTGCCAGCAGCAGAGACAGGGATAATTCACCCCTCCACTTT. The full variable domain, its missing parts supplied by reference TRBV9 and TRBJ1-6, is DSGVTQTPKHLITATGQRVTLRCSPRSGDLSVYWYQQSLDQGLQFLIQYYNGEERAKGNILERFSAQQFPDLHSELNLSSLELGDSALYFCASSRDRDNSPLHFGNGTRLTVT.

The chain joins TRBV2 to TRBJ2-7, with D possibly being TRBD1 (7 bases). The CDR3 is 13 amino acids. The V end lost 7 bases, the J end lost 1 base, and 11 bases lay between the germline ends. Germline V gene sequence: CDR1 SNHLY, CDR2 FYNNEI. Here the CDR3 reads CASTGGQSYEQYF. CDR3 in DNA: TGTGCCAGCACCGGGGGACAGTCCTACGAGCAGTACTTC.

This clone came up once. The genes are TRBV9 and TRBJ2-3; 13 nucleotides align to TRBD2. Germline assignment: CDR1 SGDLS and CDR2 YYNGEE. The CDR3 totals 18 residues. V lost 0 bases and J lost 2; bases outside the gene matches: 6. The CDR3 reads CASSVGGLAGAYTDTQYF. The DNA for the CDR3 is TGTGCCAGCAGCGTAGGTGGACTAGCGGGAGCCTACACAGATACGCAGTATTTT.

This chain uses TRBV7-9 with TRBJ1-6; 7 bases match TRBD1. The length of the CDR3 is 14 residues. Trimming took 2 bases from V and 8 from J; bases not matched to a gene: 3. Looked up from germline, CDR1 is SEHNR and CDR2 is FQNEAQ (reference sequence). DNA of the CDR3: TGTGCCAGCAGCTTAACCAGGGGGGATTCACCCCTCCACTTT. This encodes CASSLTRGDSPLHF.

The rearrangement uses TRBV18 and TRBJ2-5, with D tentatively TRBD1 or TRBD2 (5 bases each). Germline V gene lookup returns CDR1 KGHSH and CDR2 LQKENI. The CDR3 spans 16 residues. V dropped 0 bases and J dropped 5 bases, with 16 bases sitting between them. CDR3 DNA sequence: TGTGCCAGCTCACCACCGAAGGGGACCGCCAAGGAGACCCAGTACTTC. As protein: CASSPPKGTAKETQYF.

J is TRBJ2-7 and V is TRBV7-9; 11 bases line up with TRBD1. The CDR3 extends over 15 amino acids. The ends lost 5 bases at V and 4 bases at J; junction bases unmatched: 7. Germline lookup yields CDR1 SEHNR and CDR2 FQNEAQ (reference sequence). In DNA, the CDR3 is TGTGCCAGCAGCCTGGGACAGGGGGTTTTATACGAGCAGTACTTC. This translates into CASSLGQGVLYEQYF.

Note on this clone: This same CDR3 is encoded by further DNA sequences in the sample. The chain carries TRBV30 and TRBJ2-7, with 14 bases matching TRBD2. This CDR3 spans 15 amino acids. Germline V gene lookup returns CDR1 GTSNPN and CDR2 SVGIG (reference sequence). Trimming took 0 bases from V and 3 from J; bases not matched to a gene: 1. The CDR3 here is CAWSVGLAGDYEQYF. The CDR3 DNA follows: TGTGCCTGGAGTGTGGGACTAGCGGGAGACTACGAGCAGTACTTC.

This sequence joins TRBV20-1 and TRBJ1-2; a weak D match, TRBD1 (5 bases). The V end was cut by 3 bases, the J end by 7 bases, with 9 bases between. Germline V CDR1 and CDR2: DFQATT, SNEGSKA (reference sequence). The CDR3 totals 11 residues. CDR3 coding DNA: TGCAGTGCTAGTATGGGGGTTGGCTACACCTTC. Translating gives CSASMGVGYTF.

V usage is TRBV4-1 and J usage is TRBJ1-2; the match to TRBD1 covers 11 bases. The CDR3 sequence is 19 residues long. V shed 2 bases, J shed 2 bases, and the junction held 13 bases outside the gene matches. Looked up from germline, CDR1 is MGHRA and CDR2 is YSYEKL. As DNA, the CDR3 is TGCGCCAGCAGCCAAATGGTGGGGACAGGGGGGTGGATAAACTATGGCTACACCTTC. Its translation: CASSQMVGTGGWINYGYTF.

This chain uses TRBV5-4 with TRBJ2-1, with 9 bases aligning to TRBD2. Germline loops: CDR1 SGHNT, CDR2 YYREEE (reference sequence). The CDR3 contains 15 residues. The trim removed 2 bases at V and 7 bases at J, leaving 7 bases unmatched. The DNA for the CDR3 is TGTGCCAGCAGCTTTGGAGCGGGGGGTAGGAATGAGCAGTTCTTC. The encoded protein is CASSFGAGGRNEQFF.

This clone appeared a few times. V usage is TRBV19 and J usage is TRBJ1-2; a weak D match, TRBD1 (5 bases). Deletions cut 3 bases from V and 3 bases from J, with 8 bases between. The germline V gene has CDR1 LNHDA and CDR2 SQIVND (reference sequence). This CDR3 region has 13 residues. For the CDR3, the DNA is TGTGCCAGTAGTATGCAGGGTTACTATGGCTACACCTTC. Translation: CASSMQGYYGYTF.

This clone is a singleton in its sample. The V gene is TRBV11-2, the J gene TRBJ1-1, with a possible D match to TRBD1 (6 bases). This CDR3 is built from 16 residues. Between the trimmed V and J ends, which lost 1 base and 3 bases, there was a span of 15 bases. The germline CDR1 and CDR2 sequences are SGHAT and FQNNGV. The CDR3 is CASSLAGGEGYTEAFF. The CDR3 DNA is TGTGCCAGCAGCTTAGCGGGGGGCGAGGGATACACTGAAGCTTTCTTT.

The V call is TRBV13, the J call TRBJ2-1; the match to TRBD1 covers 8 bases. Germline assignment: CDR1 PRHDT and CDR2 FYEKMQ (reference sequence). With V trimmed by 4 bases and J by 0 bases, 26 bases remained unmatched. This CDR3 contains 23 residues. CDR3 sequence: CASSSDRGRTSTKQSSSYNEQFF. The CDR3 bases are TGTGCCAGCAGCTCAGACAGGGGACGCACCAGCACAAAACAAAGTTCCTCCTACAATGAGCAGTTCTTC.

The chain combines TRBV2 with TRBJ2-1, with no clear D. With 1 base removed from V and 0 bases from J, the gap between germline ends came to 10 bases. Germline CDR1 reads SNHLY; CDR2 reads FYNNEI. This CDR3 contains 16 residues. The CDR3 DNA is TGTGCCAGCAGTGAAGATCTCAATCTCTCCTACAATGAGCAGTTCTTC. It is translated as CASSEDLNLSYNEQFF. Full variable domain (missing parts from reference TRBV2 and TRBJ2-1): EPEVTQTPSHQVTQMGQEVILRCVPISNHLYFYWYRQILGQKVEFLVSFYNNEISEKSEIFDDQFSVERPDGSNFTLKIRSTKLEDSAMYFCASSEDLNLSYNEQFFGPGTRLTVL.

As for this clone: Other nucleotide sequences from this sample produce the same CDR3. The V gene is TRBV27, the J gene TRBJ2-7, with 10 bases matching TRBD2. Germline loops: CDR1 MNHEY, CDR2 SMNVEV (reference sequence). The V and J ends lost 6 bases and 1 base, in that order; junction bases with no gene match: 9. The CDR3 runs 16 residues. Here the CDR3 DNA reads TGTGCCAGCAGCCCTAGCGGGGGAGAGCGATCCTACGAGCAGTACTTC. Protein sequence: CASSPSGGERSYEQYF.

V is TRBV1 and J is TRBJ2-1; the DNA was not used to check the table's D call, TRBD2. TRBV1 counts as a pseudogene. The CDR3 runs 15 residues. CDR3 coding DNA: TGCACCAGCAGCCAAACTAGCGGGAGGGCCGATGAGCAGTTCTTC. As protein: CTSSQTSGRADEQFF.

This clone turned up a few times. CDR3 sequence reads: CASTHGEASRRLAVREQYF. The DNA for the CDR3 is TGCGCCAGCACCCATGGGGAGGCCAGTAGACGACTAGCGGTCCGCGAGCAGTACTTC. V gene TRBV10-2 combines with J gene TRBJ2-7; 9 nucleotides align to TRBD2. The CDR3 is made up of 19 amino acids. V shed 7 bases, J shed 6 bases, and the junction held 25 bases outside the gene matches. Germline V lookup: CDR1 WSHSY, CDR2 SAAADI.

A remark on this clone: At one of its ends the junction is not consistent with the germline gene, which may arise from a read error. The chain uses TRBV29-1 and TRBJ2-1; maybe TRBD2 (5 bases). Germline V lookup: CDR1 SQVTM, CDR2 ANQGSEA. The length of the CDR3 is 13 residues. CDR3 nucleotide sequence: TGCAGCGATGAACACGTCCGAGGGAATGAGCAGTTCTTC. Protein: CSDEHVRGNEQFF.

The J gene is TRBJ1-3, the V gene TRBV30; TRBD1 matches 7 bases. With 5 bases clipped from V and 0 bases from J, the junction kept 1 base outside the gene matches. This CDR3 is 13 amino acids long. Looked up from germline, CDR1 is GTSNPN and CDR2 is SVGIG (reference sequence). CDR3 DNA sequence: TGTGCCTGGGGACAGGTCTCTGGAAACACCATATATTTT. This gives the protein CAWGQVSGNTIYF.

The chain uses TRBV4-3 and TRBJ2-3; TRBD2 matches 11 bases. Germline V gene data show CDR1 as LGHNA and CDR2 as YSLEER. The CDR3 is 15 residues long. V shed 4 bases and J 5 bases; nucleotides not matched to a gene: 5. CDR3 nucleotides: TGCGCCAGCAGCCTAGCGGGAGGGTTTTTAGATACGCAGTATTTT. This translates into CASSLAGGFLDTQYF.